Sequencing of this T cell receptor (beta chain) was carried out in a study of molecular identifiers for immune sequencing clone quantification. Study-level points and caveats: Clones above 20 RNA copies contained over 98% of effector molecules but under 1% of naive ones.

Each CDR3 protein gets one entry after TCRdb re-called the PCR reads with MiXCR. In the table there are around 460,000 distinct CDR3 sequences, about 25% of which are singletons. This clonotype showed up many times. What it binds is not known. Germline loops: CDR1 LNHNV, CDR2 YYDKDF (reference sequence). The CDR3 sequence is 15 residues long. V was pared by 5 bases and J by 3 bases, with 8 bases of the junction left unmatched. The chain combines TRBV15 with TRBJ1-1, with 8 bases aligning to TRBD1. The sample was naive CD8+ T cells from blood, with Jurkat cell RNA spiked in. Subset defined: FACS-sorted CD8+CD4-CCR7+CD45RA+ naive T cells. The sequence came from a human donor in good health. Some libraries in this study had Jurkat cell RNA spiked in. The CDR3 protein is CATSGFEQGDTEAFF. CDR3 sequence (DNA): TGTGCCACCAGCGGATTTGAACAGGGGGACACTGAAGCTTTCTTT.